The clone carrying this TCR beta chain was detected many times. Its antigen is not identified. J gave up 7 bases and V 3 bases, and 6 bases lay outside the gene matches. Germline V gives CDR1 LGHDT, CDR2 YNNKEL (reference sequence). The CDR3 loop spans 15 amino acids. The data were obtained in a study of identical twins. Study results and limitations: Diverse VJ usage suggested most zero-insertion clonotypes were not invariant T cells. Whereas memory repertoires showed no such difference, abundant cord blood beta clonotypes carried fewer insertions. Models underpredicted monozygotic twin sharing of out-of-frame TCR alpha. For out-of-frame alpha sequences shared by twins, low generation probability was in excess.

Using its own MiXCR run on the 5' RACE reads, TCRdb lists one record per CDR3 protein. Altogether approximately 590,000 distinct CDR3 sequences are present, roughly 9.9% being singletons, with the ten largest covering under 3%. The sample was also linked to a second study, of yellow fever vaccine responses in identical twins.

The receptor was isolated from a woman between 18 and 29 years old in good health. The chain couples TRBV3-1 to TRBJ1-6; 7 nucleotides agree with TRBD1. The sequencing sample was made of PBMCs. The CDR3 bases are TGTGCCAGCAGCCACCCAGACAGGGTGAATTCACCCCTCCACTTT. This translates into CASSHPDRVNSPLHF.